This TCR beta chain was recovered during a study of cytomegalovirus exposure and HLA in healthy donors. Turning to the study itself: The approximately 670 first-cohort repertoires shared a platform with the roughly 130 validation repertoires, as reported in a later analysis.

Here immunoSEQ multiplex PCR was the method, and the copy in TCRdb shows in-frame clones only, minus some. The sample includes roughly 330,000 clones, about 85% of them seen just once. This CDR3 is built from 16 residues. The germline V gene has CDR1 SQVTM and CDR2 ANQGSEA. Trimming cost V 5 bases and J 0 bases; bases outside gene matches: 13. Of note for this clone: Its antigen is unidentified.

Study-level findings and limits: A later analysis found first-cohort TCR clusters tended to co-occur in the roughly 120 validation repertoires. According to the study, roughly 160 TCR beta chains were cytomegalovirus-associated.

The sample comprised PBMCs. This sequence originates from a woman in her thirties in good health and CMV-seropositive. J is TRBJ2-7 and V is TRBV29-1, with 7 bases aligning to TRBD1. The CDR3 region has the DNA TGCAGCGTTCTCCCCGTGGGGACAGCGAACTCCTACGAGCAGTACTTC. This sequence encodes CSVLPVGTANSYEQYF.